This TCR beta chain originates from a study of OX40 agonist ivuxolimab in advanced cancers. Points on this clone: Its target is unknown.

The study's findings and limits: Doses of 0.1 to 3.0 mg/kg were accompanied by clonal expansion of CD4+ and CD8+ blood T cells by week 6.

TCRdb's copy holds only in-frame clones and misses some; the assay was immunoSEQ multiplex PCR. This table holds about 46,000 clones, 70% to 90% found once. The sample here was CD4+ or CD8+ T cells sorted from blood, taken in a trial of the OX40 agonist ivuxolimab. This receptor was taken from an adult with an advanced solid tumor such as melanoma, head and neck, liver or kidney cancer.

CDR3 sequence (DNA): TGTGCCAGCAGTTACTTATCCTCGAGTGGCTACACCTTC. It specifies CASSYLSSSGYTF. The chain joins TRBV6-6 to TRBJ1-2; D unclear. This CDR3 is built from 13 residues. Germline V gives CDR1 MNHNY, CDR2 SVGAGI (reference sequence). The V gene lost 1 base and the J gene lost 7 bases, with 10 bases spanning the gap.